This T cell receptor beta chain was captured by sequencing in a study of blood T cell repertoires in COVID-19. Only in-frame clones appear in the TCRdb table, and some are missing; sequencing was by immunoSEQ multiplex PCR. The repertoire holds about 380,000 clones, with more than 75% as singletons. The V end lost 0 bases, the J end lost 3 bases, and 9 bases lay between the germline ends. This CDR3 has 15 amino acids. CDR1 KGHSH and CDR2 LQKENI come from the germline V gene. This chain links TRBV18 with TRBJ1-5; D call uncertain. Sequenced: PBMCs or T cells enriched from blood (not recorded which). The source of this sequence is a woman aged 18-30 years who had recovered from COVID-19. CDR3 protein: CASSPPSGDNQPQHF. CDR3 sequence (DNA): TGTGCCAGCTCACCACCTTCAGGTGACAATCAGCCCCAGCATTTT.